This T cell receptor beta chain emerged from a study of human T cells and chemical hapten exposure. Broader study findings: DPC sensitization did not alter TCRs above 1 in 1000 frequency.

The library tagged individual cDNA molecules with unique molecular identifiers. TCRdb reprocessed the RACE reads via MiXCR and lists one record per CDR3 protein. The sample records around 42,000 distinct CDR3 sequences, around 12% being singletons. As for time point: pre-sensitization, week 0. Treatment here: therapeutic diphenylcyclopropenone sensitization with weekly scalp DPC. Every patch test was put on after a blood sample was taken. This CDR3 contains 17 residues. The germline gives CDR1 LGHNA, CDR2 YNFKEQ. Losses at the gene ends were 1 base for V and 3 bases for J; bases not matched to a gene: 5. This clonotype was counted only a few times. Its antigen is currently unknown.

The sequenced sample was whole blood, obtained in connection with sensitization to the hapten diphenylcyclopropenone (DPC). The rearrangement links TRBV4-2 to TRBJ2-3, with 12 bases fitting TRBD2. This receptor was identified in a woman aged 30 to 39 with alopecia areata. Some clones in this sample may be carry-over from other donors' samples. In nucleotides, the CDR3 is TGTGCCAGCAGCCAAGGACTAGCGGGAGCGTCGACAGATACGCAGTATTTT. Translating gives CASSQGLAGASTDTQYF.